These 20 T cell receptor beta chains share one sample of origin, sequenced in a study of CD8+ T cells in alopecia areata. Cells that came from pooled cutaneous lymph nodes were sorted using CD4, CD8alpha, NKG2D, NKG2ACE and other markers. RNA extraction was followed by reverse transcription into cDNA, which acted as the sequencing template. Clones were read by immunoSEQ multiplex PCR, and TCRdb kept only the in-frame ones, dropping some. The sample is made up of 9,800 or so clones, none counted only once. The specimen sequenced was CD8+ T cells sorted from a lymph node. These receptors were collected from a C3H/HeJ mouse with alopecia areata. The mouse strain carries the MHC haplotype H2-k.

This clone was seen only a few times. Gene names refer to mouse genes. With the read ending 4 residues before the CDR3 end, the germline J gene is used to fill in that end. This chain connects TRBV13-1 to TRBJ2-1, with D possibly matching TRBD2 (5 bases). Trimming cost V 0 bases and J 0 bases, with 7 bases left between them. Per germline, CDR1 NSHNY and CDR2 SYGAGN. The CDR3 is 15 amino acids. The DNA read from the CDR3 is TGTGCCAGCAGTGATGTCTGGGATAACTATGCT. This codes for CASSDVWDNYA. In full, the CDR3 is CASSDVWDNYAEQFF.

In its sample, this clone was seen many times. The listed genes are named as in mouse. The read is 4 residues too short to cover the CDR3 end, so that end is filled in from the germline J gene. The V call is TRBV29, the J call TRBJ2-5; 8 nucleotides align to TRBD1. The germline gives CDR1 MSHET, CDR2 SYDVDS. The CDR3 runs 13 residues. CDR3 DNA (partial): TGTGCTAGCCAGACAGGGGACAGGGAC. This sequence encodes CASQTGDRD. The whole CDR3 protein reads CASQTGDRDTQYF.

There are many counts of this clone. Gene names are mouse gene names. Sequencing ends 4 residues short of the CDR3 end; the germline J gene provides the rest. The chain is built from TRBV31 and TRBJ2-7; 8 bases match TRBD2. This CDR3 region has 15 residues. The germline V gene has CDR1 GKSSPN and CDR2 SITVG. J was trimmed by 0 bases and V by 4 bases; bases with no gene match: 8. The CDR3 bases that were read are TGTGCCTGGACCTGGGGGGTCAGGAGCTCCTAT. Residues: CAWTWGVRSSY. The entire CDR3 sequence reads CAWTWGVRSSYEQYF.

Note on this clone: Any gene name here is a mouse gene name. The DNA ends 4 residues before the CDR3 does, and the rest of the CDR3 is filled in from the germline J gene. V gene TRBV5 combines with J gene TRBJ1-1; D uncertain. CDR3 length equals 13 residues. V lost 0 bases to trimming and J lost 1 base, with 3 bases between them. Germline-derived CDR1 and CDR2 are LGHNA and YNLKQL (reference sequence). CDR3 DNA, as far as it was read: TGTGCCAGCAGCCAAGACAGAAACACA. Protein sequence: CASSQDRNT. The CDR3 reads in full as CASSQDRNTEVFF.

This clone was found a few times. Gene names are mouse gene names. The read ends 4 residues shy of where the CDR3 ends; the end is completed using the germline J gene. The chain is built from TRBV19 and TRBJ2-4; TRBD2 agrees at 8 bases. Unmatched junction bases numbered 1, after V lost 1 base and J lost 3 bases. The CDR3 consists of 14 residues. Germline V gene sequence: CDR1 FNHDT, CDR2 SITEND (reference sequence). Partial CDR3 DNA: TGTGCCAGCAGTATACGGGGGGGCCAAAAC. This sequence encodes CASSIRGGQN. The CDR3 reads in full as CASSIRGGQNTLYF.

The table lists this clone with many counts. Genes and germline are mouse. The read comes to an end 4 residues before the CDR3 does, leaving the germline J gene to fill in the end. The chain links TRBV1 to TRBJ2-7; D is possibly TRBD1 (8 bases). The CDR3 has 14 amino acids. From germline, CDR1 is NSQYPW and CDR2 LRSPGD (reference sequence). The germline V and J ends were trimmed by 4 bases and 0 bases, with 10 bases remaining between them. The CDR3 reads CTCSDRGASYEQYF. Incomplete CDR3 DNA: TGCACCTGCAGTGACAGGGGGGCCTCCTAT.

This clone was recorded at least ten times. The germline and genes are mouse ones. The read stops 4 residues short of the end of the CDR3; the missing end is completed from the germline J gene. The chain is built from TRBV19 and TRBJ2-1; D perhaps matches TRBD1 (6 bases). V was clipped by 1 base and J by 0 bases, with 8 bases between them. The CDR3 contains 15 residues. The germline V gene encodes CDR1 FNHDT and CDR2 SITEND (reference sequence). The CDR3 bases that were read are TGTGCCAGCAGTATAAGGGACAATAACTATGCT. Its protein is CASSIRDNNYA. The full CDR3 reads CASSIRDNNYAEQFF.

Within the sample, this clone is medium-sized. Each gene name is a mouse one. The read terminates 4 residues ahead of where the CDR3 ends, so the germline J gene completes it. The chain has TRBV17 and TRBJ2-5; D might be TRBD1 (5 bases). The germline gives CDR1 MNHDT, CDR2 YYDKIL. The CDR3 is 13 residues long. The CDR3 here is CASSRRQKDTQYF. The CDR3 bases that were read are TGTGCTAGCAGTAGACGACAGAAAGAC.

By share, this clone ranks as medium-sized. The gene names here belong to mouse. The read finishes 4 residues shy of the CDR3 end, and the germline J gene is used to complete it. The V gene is TRBV1, the J gene TRBJ2-3, with 9 bases fitting TRBD1. The CDR3 has 14 amino acids. Per the germline V gene, CDR1 is NSQYPW and CDR2 is LRSPGD (reference sequence). CDR3 bases read: TGCACCTGCAGTGCAAACAGGGGGCGAGAA. This codes for CTCSANRGRE. The entire CDR3 reads CTCSANRGRETLYF. The full variable domain, rest sourced from reference TRBV1 and TRBJ2-3, is VTLLEQNPRWRLVPRGQAVNLRCILKNSQYPWMSWYQQDLQKQLQWLFTLRSPGDKEVKSLPGADYLATRVTDTELRLQVANMSQGRTLYCTCSANRGRETLYFGSGTRLTVL.

This clone came up many times. The listed genes are named as in mouse. CDR3 bases read: TGTGCCAGCAGTGATGACTGGGGGGGAAGTGCAGAA. This gives the protein CASSDDWGGSAE. The CDR3 in full is CASSDDWGGSAETLYF. V gene TRBV13-3 combines with J gene TRBJ2-3, with TRBD2 matching 10 bases. The read gets to within 4 residues of the CDR3 end, and the germline J gene fills in the rest. V dropped 0 bases and J dropped 0; count of bases not matched to a gene: 1. Germline V gene sequence: CDR1 NNHDY, CDR2 SYVADS. CDR3 length equals 16 residues.

This clone was observed many times. Gene names refer to mouse genes. The read ends 4 residues before the CDR3 terminus; that terminus is restored from the germline J gene. The chain combines TRBV13-1 with TRBJ2-7; 9 bases match TRBD2. The germline CDR1 and CDR2 sequences are NSHNY and SYGAGN. The CDR3 is 14 residues long. The CDR3 bases that were read are TGTGCCAGCAGTGATCGCGACTGGGGGTAT. Amino acid sequence: CASSDRDWGY. The complete CDR3 protein is CASSDRDWGYEQYF.

Many counts were recorded for this clone. Mouse germline and gene names are used. The read ends 4 residues shy of where the CDR3 ends; the end is completed using the germline J gene. The genes are TRBV16 and TRBJ2-3; TRBD2 matches at 7 bases. This CDR3 contains 13 residues. Germline V CDR1 and CDR2: SGHSA, FRNQAP. V lost 5 bases and J lost 1; bases outside the gene matches: 0. The sequenced part of the CDR3 DNA is TGTGCAAGCAGCGGGGGGGGTGCAGAA. Amino acid sequence: CASSGGGAE. The full CDR3 is CASSGGGAETLYF.

This clone was counted ten times or more. Any gene name here is a mouse gene name. The sequenced fragment ends 4 residues before the CDR3 boundary, so the rest is inferred from the germline J gene. This chain connects TRBV13-1 to TRBJ2-3; 8 bases align to TRBD2. This CDR3 contains 15 residues. The germline gives CDR1 NSHNY, CDR2 SYGAGN. V trimming: 2 bases; J trimming: 2 bases; junction bases outside the gene matches: 4. The CDR3 bases that were read are TGTGCCAGCAGTGAGGGGGGGCGCAATGCAGAA. Translation: CASSEGGRNAE. From start to end, the CDR3 is CASSEGGRNAETLYF.

This clone was picked up many times. These gene names are mouse names. The sequence runs out 4 residues before the end of the CDR3; the remainder is reconstructed from the germline J gene. The rearrangement joins TRBV12-2 to TRBJ2-1; D is perhaps TRBD2 (7 bases). The V and J ends lost 1 base and 2 bases respectively, with 8 bases between them. This CDR3 comprises 14 residues. Germline loops: CDR1 SGHLS, CDR2 HYDKME. CDR3 sequence reads: CASSLGGYYAEQFF. CDR3 bases read: TGTGCCAGCTCTCTGGGGGGCTACTATGCT.

This clone was counted many times. The gene names here belong to mouse. The read finishes 4 residues shy of the CDR3 end, and the germline J gene is used to complete it. The V gene is TRBV31, the J gene TRBJ1-1; 9 bases map to TRBD1. The germline V gene has CDR1 GKSSPN and CDR2 SITVG. The J segment lost 1 base and the V segment lost 4 bases, leaving 1 base of the junction unmatched. This CDR3 spans 13 amino acids. CDR3 loop: CAWKGQGNTEVFF. CDR3 bases read: TGTGCCTGGAAGGGACAGGGGAACACA.

This clone is judged medium-sized. Any gene name here is a mouse gene name. Read coverage stops 4 residues before the CDR3 terminus; the germline J gene supplies the remainder. This chain links TRBV16 with TRBJ1-1; D remains ambiguous. Germline-derived CDR1 and CDR2 are SGHSA and FRNQAP. V gave up 6 bases and J gave up 0 bases, with 5 bases separating them. CDR3 length: 12 residues. The part of the CDR3 DNA that was read is TGTGCAAGCAGAACATCAAACACA. This translates into CASRTSNT. The complete CDR3 sequence is CASRTSNTEVFF.

This clone was seen more than once but under ten times. Here the gene names and germline are mouse. Read sequence stops 4 residues before the CDR3 end, and the germline J gene provides the missing end. The V gene is TRBV13-3, the J gene TRBJ1-2, with 7 bases aligning to TRBD1. The CDR3 runs to 15 residues. The V segment lost 4 bases and the J segment 4 bases; nucleotides outside the gene matches: 10. Germline values: CDR1 NNHDY, CDR2 SYVADS. The CDR3 spells CASSQSTGKFSDYTF. The part of the CDR3 DNA that was read is TGTGCCAGCAGTCAATCGACAGGGAAGTTCTCC.

This clone was counted many times. The germline and genes are mouse ones. Coverage ceases 3 residues before the CDR3 finishes, and the germline J gene fills in the end. J is TRBJ1-6 and V is TRBV31; maybe TRBD1 (5 bases). TRBJ1-6 is an ORF, with its function uncertain. CDR1 and CDR2 (germline): GKSSPN, SITVG. Trimming stripped 0 bases from V and 3 bases from J, with 12 bases between. This CDR3 contains 16 residues. CDR3 DNA (partial): TGTGCCTGGAGTCTGGAGGCAGGGAGCTATAATTCGCCC. As protein: CAWSLEAGSYNSP. The whole CDR3 sequence is CAWSLEAGSYNSPLYF.

Details on this clone: Gene labels here are mouse ones. The read ends 4 residues shy of where the CDR3 ends; the end is completed using the germline J gene. The chain employs TRBV2 and TRBJ2-7, with TRBD1 matching over 8 bases. The CDR3 contains 14 residues. Germline V gives CDR1 LGHNA, CDR2 YSYQKL. This CDR3 is CASSQDQGADEQYF. The covered CDR3 bases are TGTGCCAGCAGCCAAGACCAGGGGGCAGAT.

This clone is medium-sized (0.01 to 0.1%) by share. Germline and genes here are mouse. The read terminates 4 residues ahead of where the CDR3 ends, so the germline J gene completes it. The chain uses TRBV13-3 and TRBJ2-2; TRBD2 aligns across 7 bases. This CDR3 is 14 amino acids long. V trimming: 5 bases; J trimming: 0 bases; junction bases outside the gene matches: 1. The germline V gene encodes CDR1 NNHDY and CDR2 SYVADS. CDR3 loop: CASSWGSNTGQLYF. Incomplete CDR3 DNA: TGTGCCAGCAGCTGGGGGTCAAACACCGGG.